This TCR beta chain was obtained from a study of blood T cell repertoires in COVID-19 (dated by TCRdb to about 2020). Some background on the complete study: The collaborator samples originated in the United States, Italy and Spain and spanned the acute and convalescent phases of COVID-19. The material from the prospective study consisted of cDNA or gDNA derived from T cells, B-cell-depleted T cells, or PBMCs. Deeply sampled blood TCRbeta repertoires from subjects exposed to, actively infected with, or recovered from COVID-19 were included in the dataset. A freely available public database, intended as a resource for researchers studying the immune response to SARS-CoV-2, is where the repertoires were released. The samples were drawn from the first 160 participants of the ongoing ImmuneRACE study and from over a thousand subjects provided by 6 global collaborators. Sample metadata almost always included a de-identified subject ID, COVID-19 status, age in years and sex. Where HLA class I and class II types were available, the types were taken from metadata supplied by the sample provider, not from assay-based typing. The full study reports these points: The quantity of clinical and demographic metadata differed by source and by participant and was supplied without curation.

With regard to this clone: Its antigen is currently not known. No base qualities exist here, and no much larger clone lies one base off it.

From V the trimming removes 6 bases and from J it removes 2 bases, while the gene matches leave 9 bases of the junction unaccounted for. The germline V gene encodes CDR1 MNHEY and CDR2 SMNVEV (reference sequence). CDR3 length: 15 amino acids, cysteine to phenylalanine. Only the CDR3 DNA stays, 45 bases, in frame from base 1. The collaborating institutions used their own protocols to collect whole blood in K2EDTA tubes. Collaborator samples were shipped for TCRbeta analysis as frozen whole blood, isolated PBMCs, or DNA extracted from either sample type. The immunoSEQ Assay, a bias-controlled multiplex PCR, was used to amplify TCRbeta CDR3 regions from genomic DNA. Turning to the authors' computational methods: The number of nucleated cells in each sample was estimated by amplification of reference gene primers within the assay. Sequence reads were collapsed and filtered to measure the absolute abundance of every unique TCRbeta CDR3 rearrangement. For each sample, productive Simpson clonality was calculated by taking the square root of Simpson's diversity index across productive rearrangements. TCRdb stores this immuneACCESS table with in-frame sequences only. Part of the clones is absent; in the studies checked, under half of the shortfall reflects unresolved V genes, and no reason is known for the rest. V, J and clone size are taken as reported in that table, and D and trimming were inferred from the DNA itself. The sample includes some 240,000 clones, with about 81% observed a single time. The biggest ten clones account for roughly an eighth of the sample.

The chain links TRBV27 with TRBJ2-5, with TRBD2 identical over 7 junction bases. Input material: peripheral blood. This TCR came from a woman aged 55-69 years with active or convalescent COVID-19. CDR3 protein: CASRKGLGGQETQYF. The sequence in DNA is TGTGCCAGCAGGAAGGGCTTGGGGGGGCAAGAGACCCAGTACTTC.